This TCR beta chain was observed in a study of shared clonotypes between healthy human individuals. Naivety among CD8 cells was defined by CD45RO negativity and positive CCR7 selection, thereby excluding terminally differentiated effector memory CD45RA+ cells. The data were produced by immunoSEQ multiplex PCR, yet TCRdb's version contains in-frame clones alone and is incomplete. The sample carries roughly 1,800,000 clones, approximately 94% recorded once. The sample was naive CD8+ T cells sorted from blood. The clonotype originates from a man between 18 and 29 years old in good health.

DNA of the CDR3: TGTGCCAGCAGTGAAGCAGGCAGCTTAATATATGGCTACACCTTC. Translation gives CASSEAGSLIYGYTF. The genes are TRBV6-1 and TRBJ1-2, with no clear D. V lost 0 bases and J 5 bases, leaving 13 bases between the germline ends. This CDR3 has 15 residues. CDR1 is MNHNS and CDR2 is SASEGT in the germline V gene.